Reported below is one T cell receptor beta chain. Antigen specificity is unknown. The CDR3 sequence is 15 residues long. Per germline, CDR1 SNHLY and CDR2 FYNNEI. Deletions cut 4 bases from V and 1 base from J, with 12 bases between. This sample is part of a study of T-cell reconstitution after alpha-beta-depleted transplantation in children. Study-wide points: One year post-transplant, T-cell counts and diversity were largely derived from T cells produced anew. Reported findings indicate that, about two months after transplant, alpha-beta T cells came from several hundred expanded clones, which were derived from non-depleted graft cells. Surviving recipient cells, namely T cells and thymic progenitors, were the source of high day-60 TCRbeta diversity in some patients.

Unique molecular identifiers were incorporated when the TCRbeta library was constructed. Each CDR3 protein gets one entry after TCRdb re-called the PCR reads with MiXCR. This sample carries hundreds of thousands of distinct CDR3 sequences, over 9.5% of them seen once, and the ten largest clones take about 2%. The receptor's source is a child aged 2 to 10 with inherited bone marrow failure, due to receive a stem cell transplant. Source: PBMCs, taken before TCRalphabeta/CD19-depleted stem cell transplant. The chain uses TRBV2 and TRBJ2-3; D may correspond to TRBD1 or TRBD2 (5 bases each). This chain's CDR3 is CASSAQGRGTDTQYF. The CDR3, as DNA: TGTGCCAGCAGTGCTCAGGGACGGGGCACAGATACGCAGTATTTT.